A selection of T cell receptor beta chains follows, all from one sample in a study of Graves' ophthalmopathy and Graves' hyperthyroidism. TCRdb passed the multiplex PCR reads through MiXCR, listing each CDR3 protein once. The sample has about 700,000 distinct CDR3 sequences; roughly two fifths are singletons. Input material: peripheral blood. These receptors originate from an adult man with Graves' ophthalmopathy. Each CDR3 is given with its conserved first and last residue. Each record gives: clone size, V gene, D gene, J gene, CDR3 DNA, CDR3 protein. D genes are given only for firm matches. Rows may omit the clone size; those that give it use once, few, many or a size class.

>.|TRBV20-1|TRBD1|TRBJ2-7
TGCAGTGCTAGTGCGGGACAGGGGGCTTTGGGCGAGCAGTACTTC
CSASAGQGALGEQYF
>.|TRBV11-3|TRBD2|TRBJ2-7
TGTGCCAGCAGCTTGGGGGGGTCCAACGAGCAGTACTTC
CASSLGGSNEQYF
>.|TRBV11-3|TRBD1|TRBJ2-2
TGTGCCAGCAGCCCGAGTCCCGGGACAGCAACAACCGGGGAGCTGTTTTTT
CASSPSPGTATTGELFF
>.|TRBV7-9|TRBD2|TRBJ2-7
TGTGCCAGCAGCGGGACTAGCGGGAAGGGGGAATACGAGCAGTACTTC
CASSGTSGKGEYEQYF
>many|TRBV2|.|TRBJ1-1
TGTGCCAGCAGTGAGGGTCCGGAGAACACTGAAGCTTTCTTT
CASSEGPENTEAFF
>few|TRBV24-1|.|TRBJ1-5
TGTGCCAGCAGTCAGAGGCAGCCCCAGCATTTT
CASSQRQPQHF
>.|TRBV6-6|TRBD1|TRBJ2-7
TGTGCCAGCAGTTACGGGACAGGGGTCCGCGAGCAGTACTTC
CASSYGTGVREQYF
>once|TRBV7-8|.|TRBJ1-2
TGTGCCAGCAGCCCTCTGGGGAGGACGGGCAATGGCTACACCTTC
CASSPLGRTGNGYTF
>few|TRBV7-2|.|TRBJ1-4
TGTGCCAGCAGCTTAAACGGGAGGAGTAATGAAAAACTGTTTTTT
CASSLNGRSNEKLFF
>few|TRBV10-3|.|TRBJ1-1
TGTGCCAGCAGTTTAAACAGGGTGTTCACTGAAGCTTTCTTT
CASSLNRVFTEAFF
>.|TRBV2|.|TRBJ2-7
TGTGCCAGCACCTCCCCTAGCAGCGAGCAGTACTTC
CASTSPSSEQYF
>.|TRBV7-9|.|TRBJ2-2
TGTGCCAGTAGTATGGAAAAAACCGGGGAGCTGTTTTTT
CASSMEKTGELFF
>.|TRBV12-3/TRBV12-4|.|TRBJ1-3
TGTGCCAGCAGTCCACAGGGTTTTGGTGGAAACACCATATATTTT
CASSPQGFGGNTIYF
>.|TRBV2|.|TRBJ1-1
TGTGCCAGCAGTCCCTCCTCGGGAGTTAGGACCACTGAAGCTTTCTTT
CASSPSSGVRTTEAFF
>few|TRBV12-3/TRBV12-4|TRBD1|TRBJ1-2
TGTGCCAGCAGTTTCCGACAGGGTTCTGGCTACACCTTC
CASSFRQGSGYTF
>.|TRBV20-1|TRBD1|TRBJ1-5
TGCAGTGCCGGTGCCGGGACAGGTTCGGTTCAGCCCCAGCATTTT
CSAGAGTGSVQPQHF
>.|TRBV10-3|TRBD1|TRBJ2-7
TGTGCCAGCAGTGAAGGGGGCAGTCCTACGGTCTACGAGCAGTACTTC
CASSEGGSPTVYEQYF
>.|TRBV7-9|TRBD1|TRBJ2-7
TGTGCCAGCAGTCCAGGACAGGGGGCTCTTTACGAGCAGTACTTC
CASSPGQGALYEQYF
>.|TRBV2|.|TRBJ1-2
TGTGCCAGCAGTTTTAGACAGGACGGAAGTCCTATGAACTATGGCTACACCTTC
CASSFRQDGSPMNYGYTF
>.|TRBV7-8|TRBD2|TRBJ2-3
TGTGCCAGCAGCACTAGCGGGGGGGCCGGGGATACGCAGTATTTT
CASSTSGGAGDTQYF
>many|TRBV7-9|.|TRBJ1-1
TGTGCCAGCAGCGTAGTGACAGAAACTGAAGCTTTCTTT
CASSVVTETEAFF
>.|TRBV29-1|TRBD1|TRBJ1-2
TGCAGCCAAGTGACAGGGGGTGGGGGCTACACCTTC
CSQVTGGGGYTF
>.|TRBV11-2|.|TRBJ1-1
TGTGCCAGCAGCTTGGTTTGGGGTAAACGGAACACTGAAGCTTTCTTT
CASSLVWGKRNTEAFF
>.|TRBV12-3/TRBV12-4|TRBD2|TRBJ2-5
TGTGCCAGCAGGGCGGGGGGCCAACCCGGGACCCAGTACTTC
CASRAGGQPGTQYF
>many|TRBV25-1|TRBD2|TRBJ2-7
TGTGCCAGTTCGGAACTAGCGGGAGGACACGAGCAGTACTTC
CASSELAGGHEQYF
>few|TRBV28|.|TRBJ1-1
TGTGCCAGTCTGACTAACACTGAAGCTTTCTTT
CASLTNTEAFF
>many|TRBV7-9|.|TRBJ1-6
TGTGCCAGCAGCCCGGGGAGCTCCTATAATTCACCCCTCCACTTT
CASSPGSSYNSPLHF
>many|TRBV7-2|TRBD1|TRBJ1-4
TGTGCCAGCAGCGCCGACAGGGGGCGAGGAAAACTGTTTTTT
CASSADRGRGKLFF
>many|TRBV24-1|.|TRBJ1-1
TGTGCCACCAGTGCCCTACGCGGCACTGAAGCTTTCTTT
CATSALRGTEAFF